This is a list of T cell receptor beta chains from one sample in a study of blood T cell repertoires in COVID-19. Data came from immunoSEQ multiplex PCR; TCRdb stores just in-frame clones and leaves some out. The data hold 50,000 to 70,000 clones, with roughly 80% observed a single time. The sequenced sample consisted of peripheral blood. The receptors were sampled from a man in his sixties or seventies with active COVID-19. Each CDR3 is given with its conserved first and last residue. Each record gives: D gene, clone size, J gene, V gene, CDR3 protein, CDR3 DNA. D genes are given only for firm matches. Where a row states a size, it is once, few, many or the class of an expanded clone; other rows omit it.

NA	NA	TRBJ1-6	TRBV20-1	CSASGSSYNSPLHF	TGCAGTGCTAGTGGGAGCTCCTATAATTCACCCCTCCACTTT
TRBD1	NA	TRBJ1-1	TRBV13	CASSAFRQGGMNTEAFF	TGTGCCAGCAGCGCCTTCCGGCAGGGGGGTATGAACACTGAAGCTTTCTTT
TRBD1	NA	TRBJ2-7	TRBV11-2	CASIRGQGVYEQYF	TGTGCCAGCATCCGCGGACAGGGGGTCTACGAGCAGTACTTC
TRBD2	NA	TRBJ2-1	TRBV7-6	CASSLAGGTRSTGEQFF	TGTGCCAGCAGCTTAGCGGGAGGGACTAGAAGTACGGGTGAGCAGTTCTTC
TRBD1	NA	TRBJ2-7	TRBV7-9	CASRQGQGREQYF	TGTGCCAGCAGGCAAGGACAGGGACGGGAGCAGTACTTC
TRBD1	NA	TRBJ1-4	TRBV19	CASSGRTGGAYEKLFF	TGTGCCAGTAGTGGCCGGACAGGGGGCGCCTATGAAAAACTGTTTTTT
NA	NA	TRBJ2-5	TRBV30	CAWSRLLGGTQYF	TGTGCCTGGAGTCGACTATTGGGAGGGACCCAGTACTTC
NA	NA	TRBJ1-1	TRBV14	CASSLLSDSLNTEAFF	TGTGCCAGCAGCCTTCTCTCGGACTCTTTGAACACTGAAGCTTTCTTT
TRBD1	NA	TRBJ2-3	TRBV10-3	CAIRTPRAGGGTDTQYF	TGTGCCATCAGAACCCCCAGGGCAGGGGGAGGCACAGATACGCAGTATTTT
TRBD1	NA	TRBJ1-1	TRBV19	CASSIVYAGGFTEAFF	TGTGCCAGTAGTATAGTGTATGCAGGGGGATTCACTGAAGCTTTCTTT
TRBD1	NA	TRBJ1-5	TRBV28	CATYGGPGGNFGNQPQHF	TGTGCCACCTACGGGGGACCAGGGGGCAATTTTGGCAATCAGCCCCAGCATTTT
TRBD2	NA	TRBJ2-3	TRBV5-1	CASSPTSGTDTQYF	TGCGCCAGCAGCCCGACTAGCGGCACAGATACGCAGTATTTT
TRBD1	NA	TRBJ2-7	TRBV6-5	CASSLDRGRTYEQYF	TGTGCCAGCAGTCTGGACAGGGGACGGACCTACGAGCAGTACTTC
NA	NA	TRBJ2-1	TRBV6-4	CASSDPEGGPYNEQFF	TGTGCCAGCAGTGACCCGGAGGGGGGGCCCTACAATGAGCAGTTCTTC
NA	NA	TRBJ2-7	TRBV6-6	CATRDTFYYEQYF	TGTGCCACCCGGGACACTTTTTACTACGAGCAGTACTTC
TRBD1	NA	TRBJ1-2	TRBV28	CASSLPPGGGNYGYTF	TGTGCCAGCAGTTTACCCCCAGGGGGCGGTAACTATGGCTACACCTTC
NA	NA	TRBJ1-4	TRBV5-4	CASSPGQNEKLFF	TGTGCCAGCAGCCCCGGACAGAATGAAAAACTGTTTTTT
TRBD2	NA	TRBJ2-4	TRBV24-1	CATSPSGRGNIQYF	TGTGCCACCAGTCCTAGCGGGAGGGGAAACATTCAGTACTTC
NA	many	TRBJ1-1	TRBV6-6	CASSLTGSTEAFF	TGTGCCAGCAGCCTCACAGGGTCTACTGAAGCTTTCTTT
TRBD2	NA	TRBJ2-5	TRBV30	CACKGPASGRTRETQYF	TGTGCCTGCAAGGGCCCAGCTAGCGGGAGAACTAGGGAGACCCAGTACTTC
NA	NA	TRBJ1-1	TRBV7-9	CASSPRQPNTEAFF	TGTGCCAGCAGCCCACGACAGCCGAACACTGAAGCTTTCTTT
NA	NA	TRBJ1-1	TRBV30	CAWSDLGRNTEAFF	TGTGCCTGGAGTGATCTGGGGAGGAACACTGAAGCTTTCTTT
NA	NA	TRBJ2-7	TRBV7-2	CASSLNPGEINEQYF	TGTGCCAGCAGCTTAAATCCCGGGGAAATAAACGAGCAGTACTTC
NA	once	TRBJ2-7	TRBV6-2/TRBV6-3	CASSYSGGQYF	TGTGCCAGCAGTTACTCGGGAGGGCAGTACTTC
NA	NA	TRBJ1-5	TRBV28	CASSLSVGLGNQPQHF	TGTGCCAGCAGTTTATCCGTCGGGTTGGGCAATCAGCCCCAGCATTTT
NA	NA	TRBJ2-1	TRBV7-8	CASSSKRAQYNEQFF	TGTGCCAGCAGCTCAAAGCGGGCCCAATACAATGAGCAGTTCTTC
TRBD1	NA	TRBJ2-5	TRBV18	CASSSQGAGETQYF	TGTGCCAGCTCATCACAGGGGGCGGGAGAGACCCAGTACTTC
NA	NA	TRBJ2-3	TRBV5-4	CASSLRARGTDTQYF	TGTGCCAGCAGCTTGAGGGCCAGGGGCACAGATACGCAGTATTTT
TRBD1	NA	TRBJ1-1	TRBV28	CASSLRTGGWTEAFF	TGTGCCAGCAGTTTAAGGACAGGGGGTTGGACTGAAGCTTTCTTT
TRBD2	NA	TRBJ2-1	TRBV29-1	CSVGTSGTRNEQFF	TGCAGCGTTGGGACTAGCGGGACCCGGAATGAGCAGTTCTTC
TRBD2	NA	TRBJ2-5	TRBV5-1	CASSFAGLAVKGETQYF	TGCGCCAGCAGCTTTGCGGGACTAGCGGTCAAGGGAGAGACCCAGTACTTC
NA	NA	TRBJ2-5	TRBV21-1	CASSKHAQEGLDILRETQYF	TGTGCCAGCAGCAAGCACGCCCAGGAGGGACTAGATATTTTGCGAGAGACCCAGTACTTC
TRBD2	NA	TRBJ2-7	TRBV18	CASSLYGTPRGDEQYF	TGTGCCAGCTCGCTCTACGGGACACCGCGGGGGGACGAGCAGTACTTC
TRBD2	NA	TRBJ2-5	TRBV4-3	CASSQRRGGSGREETQYF	TGCGCCAGCAGCCAAAGGCGGGGGGGTAGCGGGAGGGAAGAGACCCAGTACTTC
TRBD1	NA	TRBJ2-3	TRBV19	CASSMGTGTDTQYF	TGTGCCAGTAGTATGGGGACAGGGACAGATACGCAGTATTTT
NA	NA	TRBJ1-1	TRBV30	CAWSVRGGLSRNTEAFF	TGTGCCTGGAGCGTTCGCGGGGGGCTCTCCAGGAACACTGAAGCTTTCTTT
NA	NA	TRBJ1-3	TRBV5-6	CASSLTRGGRNTIYF	TGTGCCAGCAGCCTGACTCGGGGCGGGAGAAACACCATATATTTT
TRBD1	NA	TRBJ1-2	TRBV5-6	CASTIPPTGSGYTF	TGTGCCAGCACCATTCCTCCGACAGGGAGTGGCTACACCTTC
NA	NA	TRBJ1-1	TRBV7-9	CASSPSRVSNTEAFF	TGTGCCAGCAGCCCTTCGCGGGTGTCGAACACTGAAGCTTTCTTT
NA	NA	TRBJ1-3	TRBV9	CASSVEGDSGNTIYF	TGTGCCAGCAGCGTAGAAGGGGATTCTGGAAACACCATATATTTT
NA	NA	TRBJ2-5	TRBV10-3	CAIRGGQETQYF	TGTGCCATCAGGGGGGGCCAAGAGACCCAGTACTTC
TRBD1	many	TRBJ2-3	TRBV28	CASSPGGDTQYF	TGTGCCAGCAGTCCAGGGGGAGATACGCAGTATTTT
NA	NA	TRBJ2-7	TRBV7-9	CASSLLDEQYF	TGTGCCAGCAGTTTACTTGACGAGCAGTACTTC
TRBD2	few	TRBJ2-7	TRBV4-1	CASSHVSTSGSYEQYF	TGCGCCAGCAGCCACGTATCGACTAGCGGGAGTTACGAGCAGTACTTC
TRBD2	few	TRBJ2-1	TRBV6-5	CASSYSILAAYNEQFF	TGTGCCAGCAGTTACTCGATTCTAGCGGCCTACAATGAGCAGTTCTTC
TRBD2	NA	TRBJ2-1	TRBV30	CAWSGTSGAYNEQFF	TGTGCCTGGAGTGGAACTAGCGGTGCCTACAATGAGCAGTTCTTC
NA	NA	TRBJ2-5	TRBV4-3	CASSQGVSGQETQYF	TGCGCCAGCAGCCAAGGGGTTTCAGGCCAAGAGACCCAGTACTTC
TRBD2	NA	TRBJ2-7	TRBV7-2	CASSPGTSGYYEQYF	TGTGCCAGCAGCCCAGGGACTAGCGGGTACTACGAGCAGTACTTC
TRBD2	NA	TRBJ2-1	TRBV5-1	CASSFGSGRAGWKNEQFF	TGCGCCAGCAGCTTCGGTAGCGGGAGGGCCGGTTGGAAGAATGAGCAGTTCTTC
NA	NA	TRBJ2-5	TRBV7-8	CASTRGDQETQYF	TGTGCCAGCACCCGGGGAGATCAAGAGACCCAGTACTTC